This T cell receptor (beta chain) was captured by sequencing in a study of blood T cell repertoires in COVID-19. Study-level background: PBMCs, B-cell-depleted T cells, or T cells were the source of the cDNA or gDNA that made up the material.

Per the original data handling: Amplification with reference gene primers provided the estimates of nucleated cell counts. Some clones are missing from TCRdb's copy, which holds only in-frame ones; the method was immunoSEQ multiplex PCR. The DNA was the basis for D and trimming; V, J and clone size are from that table. The sample lists under 130,000 clones, roughly 72% occurring once. With 0 bases clipped from V and 7 bases from J, the junction kept 4 bases outside the gene matches. CDR1 and CDR2 from the germline V gene are LGHNA and YSLEER. The CDR3 has 14 residues. The chain employs TRBV4-3 and TRBJ1-2, with 8 bases that match TRBD1. The specimen sequenced was peripheral blood. The receptor was isolated from a man at least 80 years old with acute or convalescent COVID-19. The CDR3 DNA follows: TGCGCCAGCAGCCAAGACAGGGGGCACGGTGGCTACACCTTC. This translates into CASSQDRGHGGYTF.